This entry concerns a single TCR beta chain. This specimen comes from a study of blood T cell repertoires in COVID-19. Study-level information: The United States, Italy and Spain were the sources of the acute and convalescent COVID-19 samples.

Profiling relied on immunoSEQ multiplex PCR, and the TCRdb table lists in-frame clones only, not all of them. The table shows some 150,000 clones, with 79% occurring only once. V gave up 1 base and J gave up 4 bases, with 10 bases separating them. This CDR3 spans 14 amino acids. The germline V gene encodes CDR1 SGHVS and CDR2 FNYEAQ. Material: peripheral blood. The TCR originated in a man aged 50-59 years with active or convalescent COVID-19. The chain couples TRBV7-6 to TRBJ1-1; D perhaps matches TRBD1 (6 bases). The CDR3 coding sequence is TGTGCCAGCAGCTTAGGGGCAGGGGTCACTGAAGCTTTCTTT. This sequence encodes CASSLGAGVTEAFF. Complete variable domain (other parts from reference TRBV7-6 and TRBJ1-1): GAGVSQSPRYKVTKRGQDVALRCDPISGHVSLYWYRQALGQGPEFLTYFNYEAQQDKSGLPNDRFSAERPEGSISTLTIQRTEQRDSAMYRCASSLGAGVTEAFFGQGTRLTVV.